This TCR beta chain was observed in a study of T-cell reconstitution after alpha-beta-depleted transplantation in children. Study-level results: T cells produced anew were the main source of T-cell counts and diversity one year after transplant. Surviving recipient T cells and thymic progenitors underlay high day-60 TCRbeta diversity in some patients. Expanded graft clones numbering several hundred reportedly gave rise to alpha-beta T cells about two months after transplant.

Regarding this clonotype: Its antigen is as yet unknown.

The CDR3 is made up of 12 amino acids. The trim removed 3 bases at V and 5 bases at J, leaving 3 bases unmatched. CDR1 is DFQATT, CDR2 SNEGSKA, per germline (reference sequence). For TCRbeta, the library was prepared with unique molecular identifiers. MiXCR, applied by TCRdb to the PCR reads, yields one record per CDR3 protein. Among a few hundred thousand distinct CDR3 sequences, roughly 30% were seen once, and the ten largest hold 35% to 40%. The sequence came from a boy younger than two with Wiskott-Aldrich syndrome, due to receive a stem cell transplant. The chain couples TRBV20-1 to TRBJ1-1, with 7 bases lining up with TRBD1. The starting material was PBMCs, obtained before TCRalphabeta/CD19-depleted stem cell transplant. The DNA of the CDR3 is TGCAGTGCTAGGTACAGGGGAACTGAAGCTTTCTTT. It encodes CSARYRGTEAFF.